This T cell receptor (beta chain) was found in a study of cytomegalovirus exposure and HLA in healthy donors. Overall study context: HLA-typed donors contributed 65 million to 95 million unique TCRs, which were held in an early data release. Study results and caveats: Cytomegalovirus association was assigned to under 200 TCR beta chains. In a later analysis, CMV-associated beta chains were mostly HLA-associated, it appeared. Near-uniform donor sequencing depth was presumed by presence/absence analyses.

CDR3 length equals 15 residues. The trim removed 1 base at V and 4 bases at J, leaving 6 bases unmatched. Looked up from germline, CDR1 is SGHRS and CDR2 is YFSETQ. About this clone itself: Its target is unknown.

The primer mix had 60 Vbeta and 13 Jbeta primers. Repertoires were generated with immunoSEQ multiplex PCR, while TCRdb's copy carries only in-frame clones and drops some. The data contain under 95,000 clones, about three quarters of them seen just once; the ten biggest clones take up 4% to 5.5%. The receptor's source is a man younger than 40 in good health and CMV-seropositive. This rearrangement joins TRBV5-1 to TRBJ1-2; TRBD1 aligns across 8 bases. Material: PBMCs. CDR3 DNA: TGCGCCAGCAGCTTGCAAGGGACAGGCCCCTATGGCTACACCTTC. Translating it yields CASSLQGTGPYGYTF.